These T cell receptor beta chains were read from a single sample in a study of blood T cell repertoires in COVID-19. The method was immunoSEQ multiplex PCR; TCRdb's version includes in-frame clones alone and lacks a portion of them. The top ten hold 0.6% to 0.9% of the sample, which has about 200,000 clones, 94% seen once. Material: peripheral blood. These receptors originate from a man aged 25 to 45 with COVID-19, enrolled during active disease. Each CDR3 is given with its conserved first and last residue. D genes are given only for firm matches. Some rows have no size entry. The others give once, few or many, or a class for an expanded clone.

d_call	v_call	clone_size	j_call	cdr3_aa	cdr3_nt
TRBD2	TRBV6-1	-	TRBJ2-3	CASSAQASGGTDTQYF	TGTGCCAGCAGTGCCCAAGCTAGCGGGGGGACAGATACGCAGTATTTT
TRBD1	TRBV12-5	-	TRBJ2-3	CASGATGDTQYF	TGTGCTAGTGGAGCGACAGGGGATACGCAGTATTTT
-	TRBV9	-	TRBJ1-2	CASSGQGYYGYTF	TGTGCCAGCAGCGGCCAGGGGTACTATGGCTACACCTTC
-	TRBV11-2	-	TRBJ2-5	CASSSILGRQETQYF	TGTGCCAGCAGCTCAATCCTTGGCAGGCAAGAGACCCAGTACTTC
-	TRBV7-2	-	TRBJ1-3	CASSLKSASGSGNTIYF	TGTGCCAGCAGCTTAAAAAGTGCCTCAGGCTCTGGAAACACCATATATTTT
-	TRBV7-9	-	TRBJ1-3	CASSRGQHSGNTIYF	TGTGCCAGCAGCCGCGGACAGCACTCTGGAAACACCATATATTTT
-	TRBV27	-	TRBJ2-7	CASSPRLLYEQYF	TGTGCCAGCAGTCCGCGCCTCCTCTACGAGCAGTACTTC
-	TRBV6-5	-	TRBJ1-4	CASSLGRGPEKLFF	TGTGCCAGCAGTTTAGGCAGGGGACCTGAAAAACTGTTTTTT
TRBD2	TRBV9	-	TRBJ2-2	CASSEGLARTGELFF	TGTGCCAGCAGCGAGGGACTAGCAAGGACCGGGGAGCTGTTTTTT
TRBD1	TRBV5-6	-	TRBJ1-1	CASSSQGQRYTEAFF	TGTGCCAGCAGCTCTCAGGGACAGCGGTACACTGAAGCTTTCTTT
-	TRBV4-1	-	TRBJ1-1	CASSQAPGRNTEAFF	TGCGCCAGCAGCCAAGCCCCCGGGAGGAACACTGAAGCTTTCTTT
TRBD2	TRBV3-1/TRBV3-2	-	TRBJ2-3	CASSQEILAGRDTQYF	TGTGCCAGCAGCCAAGAAATACTAGCGGGGAGGGATACGCAGTATTTT
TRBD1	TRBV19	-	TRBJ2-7	CASRPRGRGYEQYF	TGTGCCAGTAGACCCAGGGGGCGAGGCTACGAGCAGTACTTC
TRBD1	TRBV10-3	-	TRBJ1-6	CAISESGTANSPLHF	TGTGCCATCAGTGAGTCGGGGACAGCGAATTCACCCCTCCACTTT
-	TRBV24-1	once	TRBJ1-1	CATSDFRGNMNTEAFF	TGTGCCACCAGTGATTTCAGGGGTAACATGAACACTGAAGCTTTCTTT
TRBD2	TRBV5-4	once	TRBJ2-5	CASSLTSGEVTQYF	TGTGCCAGCAGCCTGACTAGCGGGGAGGTGACCCAGTACTTC
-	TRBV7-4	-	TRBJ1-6	CASSPGTTISYNSPLHF	TGTGCCAGCAGCCCAGGGACAACGATCTCCTATAATTCACCCCTCCACTTT
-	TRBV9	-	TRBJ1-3	CASSVNWQANSGNTIYF	TGTGCCAGCAGCGTTAATTGGCAGGCGAACTCTGGAAACACCATATATTTT